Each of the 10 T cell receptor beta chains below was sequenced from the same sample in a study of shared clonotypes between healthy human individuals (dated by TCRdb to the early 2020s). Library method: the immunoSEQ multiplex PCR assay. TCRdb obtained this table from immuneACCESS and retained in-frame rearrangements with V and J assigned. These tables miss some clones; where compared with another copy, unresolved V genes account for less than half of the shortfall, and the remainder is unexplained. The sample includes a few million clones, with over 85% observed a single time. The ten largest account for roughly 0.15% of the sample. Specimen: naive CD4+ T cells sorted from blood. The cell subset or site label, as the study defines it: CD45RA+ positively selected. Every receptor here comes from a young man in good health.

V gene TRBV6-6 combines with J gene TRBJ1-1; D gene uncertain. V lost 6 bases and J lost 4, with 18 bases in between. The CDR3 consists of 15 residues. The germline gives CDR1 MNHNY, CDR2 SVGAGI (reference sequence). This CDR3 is CASSSLWRDGTEAFF. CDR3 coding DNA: TGTGCCAGCAGCTCCCTTTGGAGGGATGGCACTGAAGCTTTCTTT.

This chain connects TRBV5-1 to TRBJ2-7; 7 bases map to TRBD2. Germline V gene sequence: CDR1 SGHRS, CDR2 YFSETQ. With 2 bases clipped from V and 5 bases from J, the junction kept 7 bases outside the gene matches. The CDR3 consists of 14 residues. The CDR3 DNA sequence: TGCGCCAGCAGCTTAAGTGGGAGGGTGGACGAGCAGTACTTC. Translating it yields CASSLSGRVDEQYF.

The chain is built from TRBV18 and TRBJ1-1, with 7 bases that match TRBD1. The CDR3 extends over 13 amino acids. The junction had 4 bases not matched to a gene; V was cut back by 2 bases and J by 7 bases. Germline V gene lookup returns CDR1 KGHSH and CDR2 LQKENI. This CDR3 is CASSPFTGDEAFF. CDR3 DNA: TGTGCCAGCTCACCATTTACAGGGGATGAAGCTTTCTTT.

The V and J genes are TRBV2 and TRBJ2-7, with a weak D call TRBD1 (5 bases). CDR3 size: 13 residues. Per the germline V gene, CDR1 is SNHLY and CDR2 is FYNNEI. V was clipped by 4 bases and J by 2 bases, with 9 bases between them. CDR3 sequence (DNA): TGTGCCAGCAGTGCCAGGGCCCCCTACGAGCAGTACTTC. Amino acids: CASSARAPYEQYF.

CDR3 protein: CAWNRGTDTQYF. The DNA of the CDR3 is TGTGCCTGGAACAGGGGCACAGATACGCAGTATTTT. This chain joins TRBV30 and TRBJ2-3, with a possible D match to TRBD1 (6 bases). Trimming cost V 4 bases and J 1 base, with 6 bases left between them. The CDR3 extends over 12 amino acids. Germline V CDR1 and CDR2: GTSNPN, SVGIG (reference sequence).

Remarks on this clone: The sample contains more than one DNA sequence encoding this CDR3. The CDR3 sequence is CASSSSYEQYF. DNA for the CDR3: TGTGCCAGCAGCAGCTCCTACGAGCAGTACTTC. The chain is built from TRBV27 and TRBJ2-7; D unclear. V was cut by 6 bases and J by 0 bases, with 3 bases left in between. The CDR3 is 11 residues long. Germline V gene lookup returns CDR1 MNHEY and CDR2 SMNVEV (reference sequence).

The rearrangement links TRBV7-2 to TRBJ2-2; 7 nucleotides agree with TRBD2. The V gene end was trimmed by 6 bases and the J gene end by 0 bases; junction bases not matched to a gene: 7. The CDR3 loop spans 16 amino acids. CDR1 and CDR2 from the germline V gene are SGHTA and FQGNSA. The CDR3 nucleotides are TGTGCCAGCAGGCCTAGCGGCCCTGCGAACACCGGGGAGCTGTTTTTT. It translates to CASRPSGPANTGELFF.

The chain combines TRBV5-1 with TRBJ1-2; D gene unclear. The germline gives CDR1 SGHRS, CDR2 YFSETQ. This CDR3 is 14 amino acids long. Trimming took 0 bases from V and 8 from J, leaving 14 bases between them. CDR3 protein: CASSLGAGSRGYTF. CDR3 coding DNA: TGCGCCAGCAGCTTGGGGGCAGGCTCGCGCGGCTACACCTTC.

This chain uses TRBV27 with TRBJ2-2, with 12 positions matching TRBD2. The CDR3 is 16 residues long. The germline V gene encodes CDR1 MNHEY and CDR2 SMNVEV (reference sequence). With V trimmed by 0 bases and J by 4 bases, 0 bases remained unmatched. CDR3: CASSLSTSGGTGELFF. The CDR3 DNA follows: TGTGCCAGCAGTTTATCGACTAGCGGGGGCACCGGGGAGCTGTTTTTT.

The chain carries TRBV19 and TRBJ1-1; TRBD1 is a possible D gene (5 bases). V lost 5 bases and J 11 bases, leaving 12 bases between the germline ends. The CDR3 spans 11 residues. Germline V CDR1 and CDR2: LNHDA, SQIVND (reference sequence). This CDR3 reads CASSDSLGAFF. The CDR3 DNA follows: TGTGCCAGTAGTGACAGTTTAGGGGCTTTCTTT. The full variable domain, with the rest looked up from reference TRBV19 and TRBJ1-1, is DGGITQSPKYLFRKEGQNVTLSCEQNLNHDAMYWYRQDPGQGLRLIYYSQIVNDFQKGDIAEGYSVSREKKESFPLTVTSAQKNPTAFYLCASSDSLGAFFGQGTRLTVV.